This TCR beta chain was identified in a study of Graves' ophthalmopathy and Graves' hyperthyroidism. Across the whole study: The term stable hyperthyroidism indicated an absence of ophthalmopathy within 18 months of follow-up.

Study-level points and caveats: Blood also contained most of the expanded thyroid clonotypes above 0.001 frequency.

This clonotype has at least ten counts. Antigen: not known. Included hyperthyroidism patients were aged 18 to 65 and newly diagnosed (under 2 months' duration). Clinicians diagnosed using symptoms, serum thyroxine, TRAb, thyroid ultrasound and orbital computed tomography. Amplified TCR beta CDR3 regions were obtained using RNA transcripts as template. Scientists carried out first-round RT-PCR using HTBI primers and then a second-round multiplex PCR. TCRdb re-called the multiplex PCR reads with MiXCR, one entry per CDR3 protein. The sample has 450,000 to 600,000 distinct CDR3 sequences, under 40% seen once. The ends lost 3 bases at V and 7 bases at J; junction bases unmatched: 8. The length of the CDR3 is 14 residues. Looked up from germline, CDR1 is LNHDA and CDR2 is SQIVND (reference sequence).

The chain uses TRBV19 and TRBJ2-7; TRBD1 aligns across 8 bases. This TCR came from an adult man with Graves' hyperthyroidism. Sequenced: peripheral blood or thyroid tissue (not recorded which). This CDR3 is CASSMRQGANEQYF. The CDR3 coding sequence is TGTGCCAGTAGTATGCGTCAGGGGGCGAATGAGCAGTACTTC.